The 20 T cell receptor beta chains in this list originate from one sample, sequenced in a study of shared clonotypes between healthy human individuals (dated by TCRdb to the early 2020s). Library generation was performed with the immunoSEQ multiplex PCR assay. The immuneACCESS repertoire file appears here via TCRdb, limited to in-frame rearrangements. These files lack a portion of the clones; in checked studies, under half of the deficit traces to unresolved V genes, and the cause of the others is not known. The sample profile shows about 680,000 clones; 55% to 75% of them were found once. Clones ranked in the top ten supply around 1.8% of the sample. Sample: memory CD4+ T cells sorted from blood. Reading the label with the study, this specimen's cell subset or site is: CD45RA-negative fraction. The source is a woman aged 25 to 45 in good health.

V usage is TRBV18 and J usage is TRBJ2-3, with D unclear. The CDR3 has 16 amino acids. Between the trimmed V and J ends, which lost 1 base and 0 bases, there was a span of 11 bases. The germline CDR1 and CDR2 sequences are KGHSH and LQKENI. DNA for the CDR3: TGTGCCAGCTCACCACGCAGCGCGGCGAGCACAGATACGCAGTATTTT. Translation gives CASSPRSAASTDTQYF.

CDR3 amino acids: CASSMPGLAGNSYEQYF. The DNA for the CDR3 is TGTGCCAGTAGTATGCCCGGACTAGCGGGCAACTCCTACGAGCAGTACTTC. This chain connects TRBV19 to TRBJ2-7; the match to TRBD2 covers 11 bases. After removal of 3 bases from V and 0 bases from J, the junction contained 7 bases not matched to a gene. CDR1 is LNHDA, CDR2 SQIVND, per germline (reference sequence). CDR3 size: 17 residues.

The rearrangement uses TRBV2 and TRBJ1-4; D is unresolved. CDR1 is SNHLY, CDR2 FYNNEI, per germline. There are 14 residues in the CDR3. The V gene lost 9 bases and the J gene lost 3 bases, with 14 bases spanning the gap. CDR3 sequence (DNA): TGTGCCAGTTTACCGGGATCCTCTAATGAAAAACTGTTTTTT. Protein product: CASLPGSSNEKLFF.

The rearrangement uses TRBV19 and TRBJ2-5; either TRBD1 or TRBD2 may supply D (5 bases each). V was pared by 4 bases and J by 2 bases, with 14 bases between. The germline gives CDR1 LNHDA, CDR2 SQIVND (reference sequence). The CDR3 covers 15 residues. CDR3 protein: CASSTVGEPQETQYF. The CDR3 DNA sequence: TGTGCCAGTAGTACCGTGGGGGAACCACAAGAGACCCAGTACTTC.

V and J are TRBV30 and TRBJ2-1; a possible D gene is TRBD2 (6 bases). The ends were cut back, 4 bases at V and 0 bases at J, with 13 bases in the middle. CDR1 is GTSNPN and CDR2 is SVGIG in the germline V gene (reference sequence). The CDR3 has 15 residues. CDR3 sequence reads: CAWTTAGSSYNEQFF. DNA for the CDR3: TGTGCCTGGACTACGGCGGGGAGCTCCTACAATGAGCAGTTCTTC.

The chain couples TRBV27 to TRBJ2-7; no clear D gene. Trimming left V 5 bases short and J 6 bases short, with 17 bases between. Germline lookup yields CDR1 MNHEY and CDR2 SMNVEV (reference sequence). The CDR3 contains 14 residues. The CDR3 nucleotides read TGTGCCAGCAGTCTCAACCCAGGCCCTAGCGAGCAGTACTTC. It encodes CASSLNPGPSEQYF.

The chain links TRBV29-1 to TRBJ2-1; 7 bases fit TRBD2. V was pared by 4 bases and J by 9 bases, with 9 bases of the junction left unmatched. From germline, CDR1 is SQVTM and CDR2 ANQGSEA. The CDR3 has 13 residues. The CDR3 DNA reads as TGCAGCGTTGTTTGGCTAGCGGCGGGTGAGCAGTTCTTC. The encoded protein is CSVVWLAAGEQFF.

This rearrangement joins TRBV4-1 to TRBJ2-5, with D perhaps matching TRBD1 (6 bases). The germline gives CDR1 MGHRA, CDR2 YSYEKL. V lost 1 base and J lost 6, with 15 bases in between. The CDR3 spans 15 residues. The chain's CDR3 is CASSQGIGGRKTQYF. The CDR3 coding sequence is TGCGCCAGCAGCCAAGGAATAGGGGGTAGGAAGACCCAGTACTTC.

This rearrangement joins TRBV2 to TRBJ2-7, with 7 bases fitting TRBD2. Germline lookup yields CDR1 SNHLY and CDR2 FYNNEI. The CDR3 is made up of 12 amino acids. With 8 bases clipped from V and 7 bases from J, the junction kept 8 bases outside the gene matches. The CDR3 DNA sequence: TGTGCCAGCGGGAGGGGACGAGGAGAGCAGTACTTC. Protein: CASGRGRGEQYF.

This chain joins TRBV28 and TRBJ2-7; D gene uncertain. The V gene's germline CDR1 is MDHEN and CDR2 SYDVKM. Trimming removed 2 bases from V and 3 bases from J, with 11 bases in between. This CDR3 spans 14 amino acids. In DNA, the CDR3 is TGTGCCAGCAGTTTAGGTAGTTCTCACTACGAGCAGTACTTC. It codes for CASSLGSSHYEQYF. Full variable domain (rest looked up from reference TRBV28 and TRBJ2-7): DVKVTQSSRYLVKRTGEKVFLECVQDMDHENMFWYRQDPGLGLRLIYFSYDVKMKEKGDIPEGYSVSREKKERFSLILESASTNQTSMYLCASSLGSSHYEQYFGPGTRLTVT.

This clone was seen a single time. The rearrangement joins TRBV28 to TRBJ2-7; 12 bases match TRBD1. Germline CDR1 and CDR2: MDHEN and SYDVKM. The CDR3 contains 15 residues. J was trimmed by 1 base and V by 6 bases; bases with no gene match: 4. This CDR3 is CASRSGQGASYEQYF. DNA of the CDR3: TGTGCCAGCAGGTCGGGACAGGGGGCTTCCTACGAGCAGTACTTC.

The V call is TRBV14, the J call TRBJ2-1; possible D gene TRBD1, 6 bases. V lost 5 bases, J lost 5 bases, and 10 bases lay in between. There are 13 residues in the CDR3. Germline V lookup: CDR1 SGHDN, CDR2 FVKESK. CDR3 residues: CASSKQGNNEQFF. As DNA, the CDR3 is TGTGCCAGCAGCAAACAGGGAAACAATGAGCAGTTCTTC. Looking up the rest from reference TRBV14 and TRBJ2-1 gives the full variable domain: EAGVTQFPSHSVIEKGQTVTLRCDPISGHDNLYWYRRVMGKEIKFLLHFVKESKQDESGMPNNRFLAERTGGTYSTLKVQPAELEDSGVYFCASSKQGNNEQFFGPGTRLTVL.

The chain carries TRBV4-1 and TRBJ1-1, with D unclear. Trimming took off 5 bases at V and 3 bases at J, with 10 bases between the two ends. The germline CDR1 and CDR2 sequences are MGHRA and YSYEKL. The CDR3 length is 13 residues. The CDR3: CASSTWVDTEAFF. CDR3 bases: TGCGCCAGCAGCACATGGGTGGACACTGAAGCTTTCTTT.

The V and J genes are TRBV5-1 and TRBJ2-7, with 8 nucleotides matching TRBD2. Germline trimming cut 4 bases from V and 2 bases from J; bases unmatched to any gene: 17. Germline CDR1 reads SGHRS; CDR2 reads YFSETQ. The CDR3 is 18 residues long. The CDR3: CASSARLPLAEGPYEQYF. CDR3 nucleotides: TGCGCCAGCAGCGCGCGGCTCCCACTAGCGGAGGGCCCCTACGAGCAGTACTTC. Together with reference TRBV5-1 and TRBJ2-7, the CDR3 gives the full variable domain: KAGVTQTPRYLIKTRGQQVTLSCSPISGHRSVSWYQQTPGQGLQFLFEYFSETQRNKGNFPGRFSGRQFSNSRSEMNVSTLELGDSALYLCASSARLPLAEGPYEQYFGPGTRLTVT.

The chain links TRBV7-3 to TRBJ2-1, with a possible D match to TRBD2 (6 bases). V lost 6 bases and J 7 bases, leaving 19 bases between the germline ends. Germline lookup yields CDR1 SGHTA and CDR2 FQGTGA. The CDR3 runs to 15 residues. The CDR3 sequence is CASSSERATRNEQFF. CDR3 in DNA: TGTGCCAGCAGTTCTGAGCGGGCCACTAGGAATGAGCAGTTCTTC.

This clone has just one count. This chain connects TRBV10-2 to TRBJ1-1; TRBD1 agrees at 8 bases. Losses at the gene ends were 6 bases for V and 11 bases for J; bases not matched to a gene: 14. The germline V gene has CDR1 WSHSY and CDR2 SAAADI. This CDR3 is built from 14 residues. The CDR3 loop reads CASSLQGDPVKAFF. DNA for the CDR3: TGCGCCAGCAGCTTACAGGGGGATCCTGTGAAGGCTTTCTTT.

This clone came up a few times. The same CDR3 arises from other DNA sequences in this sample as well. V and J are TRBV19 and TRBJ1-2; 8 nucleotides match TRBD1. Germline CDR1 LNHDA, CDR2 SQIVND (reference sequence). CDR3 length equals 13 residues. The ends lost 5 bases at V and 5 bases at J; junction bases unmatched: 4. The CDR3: CASSPTGGYGYTF. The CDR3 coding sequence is TGTGCCAGTAGTCCCACAGGGGGTTATGGCTACACCTTC.

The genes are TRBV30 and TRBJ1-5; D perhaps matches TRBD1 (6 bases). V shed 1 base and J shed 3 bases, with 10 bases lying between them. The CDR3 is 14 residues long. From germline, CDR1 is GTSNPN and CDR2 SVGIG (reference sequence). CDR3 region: CAWSGDILNQPQHF. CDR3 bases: TGTGCCTGGAGTGGGGACATACTCAATCAGCCCCAGCATTTT. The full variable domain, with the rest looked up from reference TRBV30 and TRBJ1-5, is SQTIHQWPATLVQPVGSPLSLECTVEGTSNPNLYWYRQAAGRGLQLLFYSVGIGQISSEVPQNLSASRPQDRQFILSSKKLLLSDSGFYLCAWSGDILNQPQHFGDGTRLSIL.

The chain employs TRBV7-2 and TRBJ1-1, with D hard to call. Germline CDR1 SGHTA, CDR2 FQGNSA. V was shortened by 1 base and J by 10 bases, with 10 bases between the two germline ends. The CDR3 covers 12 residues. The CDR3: CASSLVEGGAFF. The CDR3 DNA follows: TGTGCCAGCAGCTTAGTAGAGGGTGGAGCTTTCTTT.

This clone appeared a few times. This chain's CDR3 is CASSPRRGATDLQETQYF. The CDR3 bases are TGTGCCAGCAGCCCTCGGAGGGGAGCTACAGACCTCCAAGAGACCCAGTACTTC. This chain uses TRBV7-2 with TRBJ2-5; TRBD2 might be the D (6 bases). Trimming pared 5 bases from V and 1 base from J, leaving 23 bases between. There are 18 residues in the CDR3. The germline gives CDR1 SGHTA, CDR2 FQGNSA.